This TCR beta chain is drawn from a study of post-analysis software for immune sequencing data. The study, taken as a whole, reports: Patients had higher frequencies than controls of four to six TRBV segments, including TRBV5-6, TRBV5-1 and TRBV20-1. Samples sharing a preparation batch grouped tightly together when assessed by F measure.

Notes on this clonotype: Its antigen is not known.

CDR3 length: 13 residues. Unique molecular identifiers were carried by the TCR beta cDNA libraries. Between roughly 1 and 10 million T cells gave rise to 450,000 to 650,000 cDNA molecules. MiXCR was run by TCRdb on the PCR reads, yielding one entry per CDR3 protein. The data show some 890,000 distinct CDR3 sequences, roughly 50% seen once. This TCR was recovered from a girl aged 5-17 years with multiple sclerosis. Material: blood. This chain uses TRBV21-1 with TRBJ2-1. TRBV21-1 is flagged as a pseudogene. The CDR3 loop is CASSTHRDNEQFF. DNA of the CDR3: TGTGCCAGCAGCACACATAGGGACAATGAGCAGTTCTTC.